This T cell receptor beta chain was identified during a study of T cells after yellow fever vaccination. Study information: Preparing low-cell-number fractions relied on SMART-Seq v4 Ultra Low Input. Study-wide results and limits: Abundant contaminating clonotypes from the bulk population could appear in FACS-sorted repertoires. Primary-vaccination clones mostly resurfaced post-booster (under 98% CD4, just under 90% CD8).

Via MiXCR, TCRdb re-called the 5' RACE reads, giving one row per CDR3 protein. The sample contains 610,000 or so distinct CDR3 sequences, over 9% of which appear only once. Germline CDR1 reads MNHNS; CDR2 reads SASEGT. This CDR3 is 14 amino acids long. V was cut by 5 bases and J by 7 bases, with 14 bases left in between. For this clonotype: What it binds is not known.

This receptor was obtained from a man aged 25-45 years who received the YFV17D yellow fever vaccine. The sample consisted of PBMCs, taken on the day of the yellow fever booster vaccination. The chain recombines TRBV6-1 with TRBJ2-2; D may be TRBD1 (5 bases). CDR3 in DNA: TGTGCCAGCAGTACCCCACCTGGACACGGGGAGCTGTTTTTT. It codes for CASSTPPGHGELFF.